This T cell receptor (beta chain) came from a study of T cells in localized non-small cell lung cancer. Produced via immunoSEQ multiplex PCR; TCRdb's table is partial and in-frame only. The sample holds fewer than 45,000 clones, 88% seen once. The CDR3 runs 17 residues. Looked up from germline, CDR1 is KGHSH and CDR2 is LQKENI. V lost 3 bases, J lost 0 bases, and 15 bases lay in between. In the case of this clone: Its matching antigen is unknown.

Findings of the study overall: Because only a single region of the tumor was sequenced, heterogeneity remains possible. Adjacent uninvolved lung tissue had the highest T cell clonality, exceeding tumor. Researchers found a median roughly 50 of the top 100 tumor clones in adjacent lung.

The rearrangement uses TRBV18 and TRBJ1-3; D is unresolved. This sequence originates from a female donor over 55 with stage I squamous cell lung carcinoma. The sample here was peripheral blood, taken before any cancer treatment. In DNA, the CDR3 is TGTGCCAGCTCACCTAGTGGAGAGCACTTCTCTGGAAACACCATATATTTT. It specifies CASSPSGEHFSGNTIYF.